This TCR beta chain was observed in a study of post-analysis software for immune sequencing data. Whole-study results and caveats: Included in a set of roughly five TRBV segments more frequent in patients than controls were TRBV5-6, TRBV5-1 and TRBV20-1.

Presence of unique molecular identifiers characterized the TCR beta cDNA libraries. TCRdb processed the PCR reads anew with MiXCR; each CDR3 protein has one entry. The table includes around 770,000 distinct CDR3 sequences, around 46% detected once. This clonotype has a handful of counts. Its antigen is not known. V lost 3 bases and J 8 bases, leaving 18 bases between the germline ends. This CDR3 is 15 amino acids long. Looked up from germline, CDR1 is SGHRS and CDR2 is YFSETQ. The sequence derives from a girl aged 10 to 17 with multiple sclerosis. The sequenced material came from blood. V is TRBV5-1 and J is TRBJ2-1, with D maybe TRBD2 (5 bases). The CDR3 DNA sequence: TGCGCCAGCAGCTATGAGGGAGTGTGGTTCGATGAGCAGTTCTTC. It is translated as CASSYEGVWFDEQFF.